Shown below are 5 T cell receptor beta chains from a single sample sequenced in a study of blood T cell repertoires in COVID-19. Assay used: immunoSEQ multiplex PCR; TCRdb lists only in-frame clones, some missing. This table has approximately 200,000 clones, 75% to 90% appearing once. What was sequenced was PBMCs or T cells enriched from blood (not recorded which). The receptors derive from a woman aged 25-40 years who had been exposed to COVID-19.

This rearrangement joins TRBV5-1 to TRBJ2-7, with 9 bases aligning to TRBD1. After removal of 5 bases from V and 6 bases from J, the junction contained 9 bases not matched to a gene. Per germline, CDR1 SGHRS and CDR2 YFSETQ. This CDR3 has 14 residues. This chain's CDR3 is CASRSGTGNSEQYF. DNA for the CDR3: TGCGCCAGCAGAAGTGGGACAGGGAATAGCGAGCAGTACTTC.

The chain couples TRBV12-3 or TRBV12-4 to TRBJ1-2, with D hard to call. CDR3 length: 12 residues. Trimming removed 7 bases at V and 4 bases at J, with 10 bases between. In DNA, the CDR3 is TGTGCCAGCACCCCCGAGGCCTATGGCTACACCTTC. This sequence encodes CASTPEAYGYTF.

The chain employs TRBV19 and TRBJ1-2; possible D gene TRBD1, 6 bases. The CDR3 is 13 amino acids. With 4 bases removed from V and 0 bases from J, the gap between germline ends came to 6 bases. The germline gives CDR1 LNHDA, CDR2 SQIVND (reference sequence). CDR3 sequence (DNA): TGTGCCAGTAGTAGGGGGCCTAACTATGGCTACACCTTC. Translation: CASSRGPNYGYTF.

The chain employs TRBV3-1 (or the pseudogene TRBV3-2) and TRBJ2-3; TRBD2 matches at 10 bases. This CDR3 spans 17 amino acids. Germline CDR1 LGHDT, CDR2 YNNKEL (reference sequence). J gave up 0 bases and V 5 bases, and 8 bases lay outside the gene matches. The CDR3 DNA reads TGTGCCAGCAGCTCGGAAAGCGGGGGGGCTAGCACAGATACGCAGTATTTT. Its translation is CASSSESGGASTDTQYF.

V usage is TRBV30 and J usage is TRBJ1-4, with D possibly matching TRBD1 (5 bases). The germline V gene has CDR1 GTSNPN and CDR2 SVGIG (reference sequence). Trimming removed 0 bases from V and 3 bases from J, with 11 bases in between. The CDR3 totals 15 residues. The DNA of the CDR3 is TGTGCCTGGAGTGTATTCGGGACTGCTAATGAAAAACTGTTTTTT. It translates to CAWSVFGTANEKLFF.